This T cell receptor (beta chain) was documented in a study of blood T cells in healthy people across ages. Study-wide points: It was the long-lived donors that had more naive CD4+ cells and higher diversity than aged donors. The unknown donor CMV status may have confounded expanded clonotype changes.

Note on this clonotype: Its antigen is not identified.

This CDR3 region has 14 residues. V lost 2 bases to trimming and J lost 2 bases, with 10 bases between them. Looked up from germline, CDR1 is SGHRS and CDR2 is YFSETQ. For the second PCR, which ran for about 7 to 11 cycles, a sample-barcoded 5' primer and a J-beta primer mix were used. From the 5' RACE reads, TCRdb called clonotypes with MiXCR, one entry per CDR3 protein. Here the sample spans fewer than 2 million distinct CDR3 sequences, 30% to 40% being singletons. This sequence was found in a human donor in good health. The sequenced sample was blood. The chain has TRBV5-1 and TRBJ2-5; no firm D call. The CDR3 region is CASSLSSSQETQYF. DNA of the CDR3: TGCGCCAGCAGCTTAAGCAGTTCACAAGAGACCCAGTACTTC.